The rows below give T cell receptor beta chains drawn from one sample of a study of metastatic and nonmetastatic thyroid tumors. TCRdb ran MiXCR on the PCR reads. Among about 47,000 clones listed, around a quarter were seen once. Sequencing used blood. The receptor set was obtained from a male donor with papillary thyroid cancer or a benign thyroid nodule (not recorded which). Some clones in this sample may be carry-over from other donors' samples. CDR3s include the opening cysteine and the closing phenylalanine or tryptophan. A D gene is named only where the DNA matches it firmly. Not every row has a clone size; where given, it reads once, few, many or a size class.

V gene	J gene	D gene	CDR3 length	clone size	CDR3 DNA	CDR3 protein
TRBV2	TRBJ2-7	TRBD1	15	many	TGTGCCAGCAGGGTAACAGGGGGTCTGTACTACGAGCAGTACTTC	CASRVTGGLYYEQYF
TRBV28	TRBJ1-2	TRBD1	14	many	TGTGCCAGCAGTTTTGGGGGGACAGGACGGGGCTACACCTTC	CASSFGGTGRGYTF
TRBV3-1	TRBJ2-7	TRBD1	16	NA	TGTGCCAGCAGCCAACCGAGGGCATCCGGGACAGGGAAGCAGTACTTC	CASSQPRASGTGKQYF
TRBV5-1	TRBJ1-1	NA	15	many	TGCGCCAGCAGCTCCTTTAGGGGCGGGAACACTGAAGCTTTCTTT	CASSSFRGGNTEAFF
TRBV7-6	TRBJ2-1	TRBD2	16	many	TGTGCCAGCAGCCCCCAGACTAGCGGGTCCTACAATGAGCAGTTCTTC	CASSPQTSGSYNEQFF
TRBV7-9	TRBJ1-2	NA	15	NA	TGTGCCAGCTGCTTGGCAACAGGGCTTAACTATGGCTACACCTTC	CASCLATGLNYGYTF
TRBV2	TRBJ2-2	TRBD2	16	many	TGTGCCAGCAGTGGGGGACCTAGCGGGGACACCGGGGAGCTGTTTTTT	CASSGGPSGDTGELFF
TRBV9	TRBJ2-7	NA	16	NA	TGTGCCAGCAGCGCGGTCCGGGACGTCCGCCGCTACGAGCAGTACTTC	CASSAVRDVRRYEQYF
TRBV3-1	TRBJ2-1	TRBD2	16	NA	TGTGCCAGCAGCCAAGAGGGCCTAGCGGGATTTGTGGAGCAGTTCTTC	CASSQEGLAGFVEQFF
TRBV19	TRBJ1-3	NA	14	many	TGTGCCAGTAGTATGGGCTGGTCTGGAAACACCATATATTTT	CASSMGWSGNTIYF
TRBV10-3	TRBJ2-1	NA	11	few	TGTGCCACCTCGCGGGTCAATGAGCAGTTCTTC	CATSRVNEQFF
TRBV5-1	TRBJ2-5	NA	15	many	TGCGCCAGCAGAAGGGGACCTCGGGACGAAGAGACCCAGTACTTC	CASRRGPRDEETQYF
TRBV5-1	TRBJ2-1	TRBD2	17	many	TGCGCCAGCAGCCGCGGGACTAGCGCCCGTGGTGACAATGAGCAGTTCTTC	CASSRGTSARGDNEQFF
TRBV6-1	TRBJ2-2	NA	14	NA	TGTGCCAGCAGTGAGGAACCACGATCCGGGGAGCTGTTTTTT	CASSEEPRSGELFF
TRBV11-1	TRBJ2-5	NA	19	once	TGTGCCAGCAGCTCGAATCCGGGCCCGGGTAGGAGAGGGGAAGAGACCCAGTACTTC	CASSSNPGPGRRGEETQYF
TRBV25-1	TRBJ1-3	NA	16	medium-sized	TGTGCCAGCAGTGAATCGGCAGTTAACTCTGGAAACACCATATATTTT	CASSESAVNSGNTIYF
TRBV12-3/TRBV12-4	TRBJ2-7	NA	13	NA	TGTGCCAGCAGTTGGGGACACTACTACGAGCAGTACTTC	CASSWGHYYEQYF
TRBV6-1	TRBJ2-7	TRBD1	13	few	TGTGCCAGCAGTCCAGGGACAGGGCACGAGCAGTACTTC	CASSPGTGHEQYF
TRBV4-1	TRBJ2-1	NA	15	NA	TGCGCCAGCAGCCAAGAGTCCTCGCCCTACAATGAGCAGTTCTTC	CASSQESSPYNEQFF
TRBV6-2/TRBV6-3	TRBJ2-7	NA	15	few	TGTGCCAGCAGTTACTCGATTCCCAGCTCCTACGAGCAGTACTTC	CASSYSIPSSYEQYF
TRBV6-2/TRBV6-3	TRBJ1-2	NA	12	few	TGTGCCAGCAGTTACTCTGTGTATGGCTACACCTTC	CASSYSVYGYTF
TRBV11-1	TRBJ1-2	NA	16	NA	TGTGCCAGCAGCTTATCTAACGGGTGGTTGGTGGATGGCTACACCTTC	CASSLSNGWLVDGYTF
TRBV4-1	TRBJ2-5	NA	13	many	TGCGCCAGCAGCCCAGGGGGGAGGGAGACCCAGTACTTC	CASSPGGRETQYF
TRBV6-2/TRBV6-3	TRBJ2-7	TRBD1	15	NA	TGTGCCAGCATTTACCCGACAGGGAAGCCCTACGAGCAGTACTTC	CASIYPTGKPYEQYF